Described below is a single TCR beta chain sequence and its context. The CDR3 runs 13 residues. Trimming took off 7 bases at V and 6 bases at J, with 16 bases between the two ends. The V gene's germline CDR1 is KGHSH and CDR2 LQKENI. This specimen belongs to a study of identical twins. TCRdb ran MiXCR on the 5' RACE reads and lists one entry per CDR3 protein. The sample has about 300,000 distinct CDR3 sequences, approximately 13% seen once. These records were also assigned to another study, of yellow fever vaccine responses in identical twins.

The chain carries TRBV18 and TRBJ2-7; D might be TRBD2 (6 bases). This receptor was taken from a woman aged 18-30 years in good health. Material for sequencing was CD8+ T cells sorted from blood. CDR3 sequence: CASLGGEGPEQYF. The CDR3 nucleotides read TGTGCCAGCTTGGGCGGGGAAGGTCCCGAGCAGTACTTC.